The T cell receptor beta chain described here comes from a study of blood T cells in healthy people across ages. Points from the study as a whole: With age, beta diversity per million T cells declined roughly linearly, significantly by approximately 40. The study regarded diversity estimates from one million T cells as underestimates.

Primers used in a second PCR of roughly 6 to 11 cycles were a sample-barcoded 5' primer and a J-beta primer mix. TCRdb independently ran MiXCR on the 5' RACE reads; one entry per CDR3 protein. The sample includes approximately 490,000 distinct CDR3 sequences, less than 25% seen only once; the top ten take just under 9%. V dropped 6 bases and J dropped 0 bases, with 7 bases sitting between them. Germline V CDR1 and CDR2: MNHEY, SVGEGT. The CDR3 extends over 13 amino acids. This clonotype turned up a few times. Its antigen remains unidentified. The same sample was also used in a study of T cells of mothers and their children. That publication notes: Input to cDNA synthesis comprised all extracted RNA, at a ratio of about 1.5 ug per 15 ul.

The chain uses TRBV6-2 or TRBV6-3 and TRBJ2-3; no clear D gene. Sequenced: blood. The source is a boy aged 5-17 years in good health. The CDR3 bases are TGTGCCAGCAGATCTCGTAGCACAGATACGCAGTATTTT. Protein: CASRSRSTDTQYF.